This TCR beta chain was identified in a study of spatial heterogeneity in lung cancer. At the level of the study: An average of more than ten raw reads was observed per unique TCR and UMI combination.

Study-wide results and limits: For expanded intratumoral alpha and beta TCRs, counts tracked tumor mutation counts.

TCRdb reprocessed the 5' RACE reads via MiXCR and lists one record per CDR3 protein. The sample yields 20,000 to 25,000 distinct CDR3 sequences, roughly 9% seen once. Specified time point: sample taken at primary tumor resection. The CDR3 runs to 18 residues. Germline V CDR1 and CDR2: LGHNA, YSLEER. The V segment lost 1 base and the J segment 3 bases; nucleotides outside the gene matches: 10. As concerns this clonotype: Its antigen is currently unknown.

This rearrangement joins TRBV4-3 to TRBJ1-5, with 9 bases lining up with TRBD1. The source material was lung tumor tissue, sampled at surgery. This TCR was sampled from a male donor with early-stage non-small cell lung cancer. CDR3: CASSQGPIGTGNNQPQHF. CDR3 DNA sequence: TGCGCCAGCAGCCAAGGCCCGATTGGGACAGGGAACAATCAGCCCCAGCATTTT.